These 5 T cell receptor beta chains share one sample of origin, sequenced in a study of shared clonotypes between healthy human individuals (dated by TCRdb to 2020 to 2022). Library preparation employed the immunoSEQ multiplex PCR assay. What TCRdb holds here is the immuneACCESS table cut down to in-frame rearrangements. Part of the clones is not present; checked against another copy, under half of the missing clones reflect an unresolved V gene, and the others are unexplained. The sample table contains some 2,000,000 clones; only one count was recorded for about 95% of them. The ten top clones hold 0.85% to 1.2% of the sample. CD8 naive samples consisted of CD45RO-negative cells that were positively selected for CCR7, yielding a CD45RA+CCR7+ population without TemRA cells. Sequencing was carried out using naive CD8+ T cells sorted from blood. Reading the label with the study, this specimen's cell subset or site is: CD45RA+CCR7+. These receptors came from a man aged 18 to 29 in good health.

The chain employs TRBV7-9 and TRBJ2-3; 8 bases match TRBD1. V trimming: 5 bases; J trimming: 5 bases; junction bases outside the gene matches: 12. CDR3 length: 16 residues. Germline CDR1 reads SEHNR; CDR2 reads FQNEAQ (reference sequence). As DNA, the CDR3 is TGTGCCAGCAGCCGTCCGGACAGGGAAGATCAAGATACGCAGTATTTT. Encoded protein: CASSRPDREDQDTQYF.

The genes are TRBV7-9 and TRBJ2-7; D is undetermined. This CDR3 is built from 13 residues. CDR1 is SEHNR and CDR2 is FQNEAQ in the germline V gene (reference sequence). The V gene lost 5 bases and the J gene lost 7 bases, with 15 bases spanning the gap. The CDR3 nucleotides are TGTGCCAGCAGCCCGGTCTCAGGTCTGGAGCAGTACTTC. Protein sequence: CASSPVSGLEQYF. The full variable domain, its missing parts supplied by reference TRBV7-9 and TRBJ2-7, is DTGVSQNPRHKITKRGQNVTFRCDPISEHNRLYWYRQTLGQGPEFLTYFQNEAQLEKSRLLSDRFSAERPKGSFSTLEIQRTEQGDSAMYLCASSPVSGLEQYFGPGTRLTVT.

The rearrangement uses TRBV12-2 and TRBJ1-2. TRBV12-2 is designated a pseudogene. The length of the CDR3 is 13 residues. The DNA for the CDR3 is TGTGCAAGTCGCTTCTCGGAGGGCAATGGCTACACCTTC. Protein: CASRFSEGNGYTF.

The rearrangement joins TRBV7-6 to TRBJ2-7, with a possible D match to TRBD2 (5 bases). V was cut by 0 bases and J by 0 bases, with 12 bases left in between. Germline CDR1 and CDR2: SGHVS and FNYEAQ. CDR3 size: 16 residues. CDR3 DNA sequence: TGTGCCAGCAGCTTAGCGACTGGAGGCGTCTCCTACGAGCAGTACTTC. This encodes CASSLATGGVSYEQYF.

The chain has TRBV30 and TRBJ1-6, with 11 bases that match TRBD1. J lost 1 base, V lost 4 bases, and 9 bases had no gene match. Per the germline V gene, CDR1 is GTSNPN and CDR2 is SVGIG (reference sequence). The CDR3 runs to 18 residues. This CDR3 is CAWTHGQGAASYNSPLHF. CDR3 in DNA: TGTGCCTGGACGCATGGACAGGGGGCAGCGTCCTATAATTCACCCCTCCACTTT. The entire variable domain, with the rest obtained from reference TRBV30 and TRBJ1-6, is as follows: SQTIHQWPATLVQPVGSPLSLECTVEGTSNPNLYWYRQAAGRGLQLLFYSVGIGQISSEVPQNLSASRPQDRQFILSSKKLLLSDSGFYLCAWTHGQGAASYNSPLHFGNGTRLTVT.